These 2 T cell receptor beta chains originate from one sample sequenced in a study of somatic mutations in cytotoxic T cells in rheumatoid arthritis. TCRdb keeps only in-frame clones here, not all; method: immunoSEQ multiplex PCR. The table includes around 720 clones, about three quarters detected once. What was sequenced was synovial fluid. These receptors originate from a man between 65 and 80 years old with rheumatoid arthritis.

DNA of the CDR3: TGTGCCAGCAGCTTTGCCCCAGTCACAGATACGCAGTATTTT. This sequence encodes CASSFAPVTDTQYF. The rearrangement links TRBV7-9 to TRBJ2-3; D is unresolved. Looked up from germline, CDR1 is SEHNR and CDR2 is FQNEAQ (reference sequence). Trimming took off 3 bases at V and 2 bases at J, with 9 bases between the two ends. CDR3 length: 14 amino acids.

The CDR3 reads CASSVYRGTNEKLFF. CDR3 DNA: TGTGCCAGCAGTGTCTACAGGGGGACTAATGAAAAACTGTTTTTT. The rearrangement links TRBV2 to TRBJ1-4, with 8 bases matching TRBD1. V shed 4 bases and J 2 bases; nucleotides not matched to a gene: 3. Germline loops: CDR1 SNHLY, CDR2 FYNNEI. CDR3 length: 15 amino acids.